The 26 T cell receptor beta chains listed next were all sequenced from one sample in a study of radiotherapy plus CTLA-4 blockade in lung cancer. TCRdb keeps only in-frame clones here, not all; method: immunoSEQ multiplex PCR. The sample has 70,000 to 90,000 clones, approximately 80% seen once. The specimen comprised peripheral blood, sampled from a patient treated with radiotherapy plus ipilimumab. All receptors derive from a human donor with non-small cell lung cancer who had stable disease on radiotherapy plus ipilimumab.

This chain connects TRBV28 to TRBJ1-2, with 7 bases lining up with TRBD1. Unmatched junction bases numbered 15, after V lost 6 bases and J lost 8 bases. Germline V CDR1 and CDR2: MDHEN, SYDVKM. This CDR3 is built from 15 residues. As DNA, the CDR3 is TGTGCCAGCAGCCCGAAACTGACAGGGACGAGAGGCTACACCTTC. Its translation is CASSPKLTGTRGYTF.

This chain joins TRBV6-5 and TRBJ1-1, with D hard to call. The V gene's germline CDR1 is MNHEY and CDR2 SVGAGI. The ends were cut back, 4 bases at V and 0 bases at J, with 9 bases in the middle. This CDR3 has 14 residues. CDR3: CASSSTHMNTEAFF. CDR3 coding DNA: TGTGCCAGCAGTTCGACACACATGAACACTGAAGCTTTCTTT.

This chain joins TRBV28 and TRBJ2-3; D ambiguous. The germline CDR1 and CDR2 sequences are MDHEN and SYDVKM. The CDR3 contains 11 residues. V was trimmed by 5 bases and J by 5 bases, leaving 5 bases between them. In DNA, the CDR3 is TGTGCCAGCAGTCGAGGAGATACGCAGTATTTT. Translating it yields CASSRGDTQYF.

The chain links TRBV9 to TRBJ2-3, with D tentatively TRBD1 or TRBD2 (5 bases each). Germline V gene data show CDR1 as SGDLS and CDR2 as YYNGEE. The CDR3 runs 15 residues. V shed 4 bases and J shed 0 bases, with 12 bases lying between them. The CDR3 DNA reads as TGTGCCAGCAGCCGAGGGCCAGGGAGCACAGATACGCAGTATTTT. It is translated as CASSRGPGSTDTQYF.

V is TRBV19 and J is TRBJ1-5; the D gene is possibly TRBD1 (5 bases). Trimming removed 8 bases from V and 4 bases from J, with 15 bases in between. The CDR3 sequence is 14 residues long. Germline loops: CDR1 LNHDA, CDR2 SQIVND (reference sequence). CDR3 region: CASGISGANQPQHF. The CDR3 DNA sequence: TGTGCCAGTGGGATTTCTGGGGCAAATCAGCCCCAGCATTTT.

The chain has TRBV4-1 and TRBJ2-3, with 9 nucleotides matching TRBD2. Germline lookup yields CDR1 MGHRA and CDR2 YSYEKL. Trimming cost V 0 bases and J 2 bases; bases outside gene matches: 6. The CDR3 runs 17 residues. CDR3 residues: CASSQDALAGTTDTQYF. The CDR3 DNA reads as TGCGCCAGCAGCCAAGATGCCCTAGCGGGGACCACAGATACGCAGTATTTT.

V and J are TRBV6-5 and TRBJ1-3; the match to TRBD1 covers 7 bases. This CDR3 is built from 15 residues. V was pared by 5 bases and J by 3 bases, with 7 bases of the junction left unmatched. Germline values: CDR1 MNHEY, CDR2 SVGAGI. The DNA for the CDR3 is TGTGCCAGCAGTCCCACAGGGGCGAGTGGAAACACCATATATTTT. As protein: CASSPTGASGNTIYF.

The chain uses TRBV7-9 and TRBJ2-5; D not certain. Germline lookup yields CDR1 SEHNR and CDR2 FQNEAQ (reference sequence). Deletions cut 5 bases from V and 1 base from J, with 2 bases between. This CDR3 has 11 residues. CDR3 protein: CASSPQETQYF. The CDR3 nucleotides read TGTGCCAGCAGCCCCCAAGAGACCCAGTACTTC.

The chain carries TRBV29-1 and TRBJ1-4; D ambiguous. The ends were cut back, 6 bases at V and 6 bases at J, with 14 bases in the middle. The CDR3 has 13 amino acids. Germline CDR1 is SQVTM and CDR2 is ANQGSEA. The DNA of the CDR3 is TGCAGCGTCGCCACCGACTCCCATGAAAAACTGTTTTTT. The encoded protein is CSVATDSHEKLFF. Filled out from reference TRBV29-1 and TRBJ1-4, the complete variable domain reads SAVISQKPSRDICQRGTSLTIQCQVDSQVTMMFWYRQQPGQSLTLIATANQGSEATYESGFVIDKFPISRPNLTFSTLTVSNMSPEDSSIYLCSVATDSHEKLFFGSGTQLSVL.

This clone is a singleton in its sample. The chain joins TRBV10-3 to TRBJ1-1; D gene uncertain. In germline, CDR1 is ENHRY, CDR2 SYGVKD. The CDR3 consists of 14 residues. V was cut by 7 bases and J by 4 bases, with 16 bases left in between. The CDR3 loop reads CAIKSGSAFTEAFF. CDR3 bases: TGTGCCATCAAGTCCGGGTCCGCCTTCACTGAAGCTTTCTTT.

The chain carries TRBV7-2 and TRBJ2-5, with TRBD2 matching 9 bases. Germline CDR1 SGHTA, CDR2 FQGNSA. This CDR3 region has 15 residues. V gave up 2 bases and J gave up 4 bases; unmatched junction bases: 5. CDR3 residues: CASSLMTSGGETQYF. The CDR3 region has the DNA TGTGCCAGCAGCTTAATGACTAGCGGTGGAGAGACCCAGTACTTC.

The J gene is TRBJ2-7, the V gene TRBV25-1; D is possibly TRBD1 (5 bases). The length of the CDR3 is 12 residues. Trimming pared 9 bases from V and 2 bases from J, leaving 11 bases between. Germline V lookup: CDR1 MGHDK, CDR2 SYGVNS. In DNA, the CDR3 is TGTGCCAGTTCGCAGACAGCCTACGAGCAGTACTTC. Its protein product is CASSQTAYEQYF.

The chain carries TRBV27 and TRBJ2-2, with 9 bases aligning to TRBD1. With 7 bases clipped from V and 3 bases from J, the junction kept 6 bases outside the gene matches. CDR3 length: 15 amino acids. Germline CDR1 is MNHEY and CDR2 is SMNVEV (reference sequence). CDR3 in DNA: TGTGCCAGCAACTGGGACAGGGATCACACCGGGGAGCTGTTTTTT. This sequence encodes CASNWDRDHTGELFF.

This clone was recorded once. This chain uses TRBV2 with TRBJ1-2; possible D gene TRBD1, 5 bases. Trimming left V 7 bases short and J 1 base short, with 13 bases between. Germline V lookup: CDR1 SNHLY, CDR2 FYNNEI. The CDR3 is 14 residues long. This CDR3 is CASTSQGNNYGYTF. In DNA, the CDR3 is TGTGCCAGCACCTCCCAGGGTAATAACTATGGCTACACCTTC.

The rearrangement joins TRBV19 to TRBJ2-2, with TRBD2 identical over 8 bases. The CDR3 length is 18 residues. Germline CDR1 LNHDA, CDR2 SQIVND (reference sequence). J lost 5 bases, V lost 5 bases, and 16 bases had no gene match. The CDR3 region has the DNA TGTGCCAGTAGTCCATATGCCGAGACTAGCGTAAGGACCGGGGAGCTGTTTTTT. Translating it yields CASSPYAETSVRTGELFF.

Here the CDR3 DNA reads TGTGCCAGCTCACCTAGACAGGTCCAAGAGACCCAGTACTTC. Translation: CASSPRQVQETQYF. This sequence joins TRBV18 and TRBJ2-5, with TRBD1 as a possible D gene (6 bases). The CDR3 loop spans 14 amino acids. V dropped 3 bases and J dropped 1 base, with 9 bases sitting between them. The V gene's germline CDR1 is KGHSH and CDR2 LQKENI. Complete variable domain (other parts from reference TRBV18 and TRBJ2-5): NAGVMQNPRHLVRRRGQEARLRCSPMKGHSHVYWYRQLPEEGLKFMVYLQKENIIDESGMPKERFSAEFPKEGPSILRIQQVVRGDSAAYFCASSPRQVQETQYFGPGTRLLVL.

The chain couples TRBV7-8 to TRBJ2-1, with 9 bases aligning to TRBD1. The V gene's germline CDR1 is SGHVS and CDR2 FQNEAQ. The junction had 5 bases not matched to a gene; V was cut back by 3 bases and J by 2 bases. The CDR3 consists of 16 residues. The CDR3 sequence: CASSFPGQGTYNEQFF. The CDR3 coding sequence is TGTGCCAGCAGCTTCCCAGGACAGGGGACCTACAATGAGCAGTTCTTC. Combining the CDR3 with reference TRBV7-8 and TRBJ2-1 gives the whole variable domain GAGVSQSPRYKVAKRGQDVALRCDPISGHVSLFWYQQALGQGPEFLTYFQNEAQLDKSGLPSDRFFAERPEGSVSTLKIQRTQQEDSAVYLCASSFPGQGTYNEQFFGPGTRLTVL.

This chain connects TRBV27 to TRBJ2-7, with TRBD2 identical over 8 bases. CDR1 and CDR2 from the germline V gene are MNHEY and SMNVEV (reference sequence). The V and J ends lost 3 bases and 5 bases, in that order; junction bases with no gene match: 21. This CDR3 is built from 19 residues. CDR3 in amino acids: CASSFRAGGPSYGKNEQYF. The DNA for the CDR3 is TGTGCCAGCAGTTTTAGGGCGGGGGGACCCTCCTATGGGAAGAACGAGCAGTACTTC.

This clone was detected once. The chain has TRBV6-1 and TRBJ1-1, with 8 bases aligning to TRBD1. Trimming at V came to 4 bases and at J to 5 bases, leaving 3 bases not matched to a gene. The CDR3 length is 13 residues. The germline V gene has CDR1 MNHNS and CDR2 SASEGT. This chain's CDR3 is CASSGQGKTEAFF. The CDR3 DNA reads as TGTGCCAGCAGTGGACAGGGGAAGACTGAAGCTTTCTTT.

The chain links TRBV5-1 to TRBJ2-7, with 14 bases lining up with TRBD2. The CDR3 contains 19 residues. The V segment lost 0 bases and the J segment 3 bases; nucleotides outside the gene matches: 11. Germline assignment: CDR1 SGHRS and CDR2 YFSETQ. The CDR3, as DNA: TGCGCCAGCAGCTTGGCCTGGGGTGGACTAGCGGGGGGCCGCTACGAGCAGTACTTC. Translation: CASSLAWGGLAGGRYEQYF.

J is TRBJ2-3 and V is TRBV5-1, with 12 nucleotides matching TRBD2. CDR1 and CDR2 from the germline V gene are SGHRS and YFSETQ. V shed 0 bases, J shed 4 bases, and the junction held 3 bases outside the gene matches. The CDR3 covers 16 residues. The CDR3 loop is CASSLALAGGPDTQYF. The CDR3 DNA reads TGCGCCAGCAGCTTGGCCCTAGCGGGAGGGCCAGATACGCAGTATTTT.

The rearrangement links TRBV19 to TRBJ2-2; 11 nucleotides line up with TRBD2. This CDR3 has 15 residues. V shed 5 bases and J 6 bases; nucleotides not matched to a gene: 5. Germline assignment: CDR1 LNHDA and CDR2 SQIVND (reference sequence). In DNA form, the CDR3 reads TGTGCCAGTAGTCCACTAGCGGGAGCCGCCGGGGAGCTGTTTTTT. Its translation: CASSPLAGAAGELFF.

This clone was detected once. In DNA form, the CDR3 reads TGTGCCAGCAGCCTACCCTACGAGCAGTACTTC. Its translation is CASSLPYEQYF. The chain is built from TRBV9 and TRBJ2-7; D ambiguous. The ends were cut back, 4 bases at V and 2 bases at J, with 4 bases in the middle. The germline V gene has CDR1 SGDLS and CDR2 YYNGEE. The CDR3 is made up of 11 amino acids.

The chain uses TRBV7-8 and TRBJ2-4, with TRBD2 identical over 7 bases. The V gene's germline CDR1 is SGHVS and CDR2 FQNEAQ. The V gene end was trimmed by 5 bases and the J gene end by 1 base; junction bases not matched to a gene: 14. This CDR3 region has 18 residues. The CDR3 protein is CASSPLGRAGLAKNIQYF. CDR3 in DNA: TGTGCCAGCAGCCCGCTGGGAAGAGCGGGGCTTGCCAAAAACATTCAGTACTTC.

The chain couples TRBV5-4 to TRBJ2-3; D possibly corresponds to TRBD1 (5 bases). The CDR3 loop spans 15 amino acids. Trimming took 2 bases from V and 3 from J, leaving 13 bases between them. Germline CDR1 and CDR2: SGHNT and YYREEE (reference sequence). The CDR3 coding sequence is TGTGCCAGCAGCTTACCAGGGCAGGAGACAGATACGCAGTATTTT. Translation gives CASSLPGQETDTQYF.

This chain links TRBV5-1 with TRBJ2-3; 9 bases are a match to TRBD2. The CDR3 covers 15 residues. Germline V gives CDR1 SGHRS, CDR2 YFSETQ. V was pared by 2 bases and J by 1 base, with 2 bases of the junction left unmatched. The CDR3 spells CASSFSGGGTDTQYF. CDR3 DNA sequence: TGCGCCAGCAGCTTTAGCGGGGGAGGCACAGATACGCAGTATTTT.